These T cell receptor beta chains were read from a single sample in a study of T cell responses to AZD1222 COVID-19 vaccine. TCRdb's copy holds only in-frame clones and misses some; the assay was immunoSEQ multiplex PCR. Of 140,000 to 150,000 clones in the sample, around 93% are singletons; the top ten hold 1.5% to 2%. The sample in question was peripheral blood, obtained on day 0 of AZD1222 vaccination. The receptors originated from an adult in good health. Both conserved end residues are trimmed from each CDR3. The order of the fields is CDR3 length, V gene, clone size, D gene, J gene, CDR3 protein. A D gene is named only where the DNA matches it firmly. Size tells how often a clone was seen (once, few, many) or the class of an expanded clone, and some rows leave it out.

>11|TRBV7-9|.|TRBD1|TRBJ1-2
ASSIGQGFGYT
>10|TRBV27|once|.|TRBJ1-3
ASIAPGGTIY
>14|TRBV3-1/TRBV3-2|.|TRBD1|TRBJ1-4
ASSRSGGQRNEKLF
>12|TRBV30|.|TRBD1|TRBJ2-7
AWSISTGPYEQY
>12|TRBV7-9|once|.|TRBJ2-7
ASSPPMASYEQY
>15|TRBV23-1|once|.|TRBJ2-5
ASSQYSGARGRETQY
>11|TRBV19|.|.|TRBJ2-1
ASRGPAYNEQF
>12|TRBV5-1|.|.|TRBJ1-1
ASSYYSGNTEAF
>16|TRBV11-2|once|TRBD2|TRBJ2-2
ASRSWLAGATLTGELF
>14|TRBV5-4|.|.|TRBJ2-2
ASTYGGALGTGELF
>12|TRBV5-1|.|.|TRBJ1-1
ASSGGVVSGEAF
>12|TRBV11-1|.|.|TRBJ2-7
ASSSDFSSYEQY
>14|TRBV12-5|.|.|TRBJ2-3
ASGLVIAESTDTQY
>12|TRBV5-6|.|.|TRBJ1-5
ASSTRGMGQPQH
>17|TRBV5-6|.|.|TRBJ1-6
ASSVRDPIPSSYNSPLH
>14|TRBV7-6|few|.|TRBJ2-7
ASSLAFDSSSYEQY
>11|TRBV5-1|once|.|TRBJ1-6
ASSLDRNSPLH
>11|TRBV6-1|.|.|TRBJ2-1
ASSDGRWSEQF
>13|TRBV7-9|once|TRBD2|TRBJ2-2
ASSSRGGNTGELF
>12|TRBV3-1/TRBV3-2|.|TRBD1|TRBJ1-3
ASSGTGAGNTIY
>11|TRBV3-1/TRBV3-2|.|TRBD1|TRBJ1-1
ASSQGGPGQGV
>12|TRBV10-3|.|TRBD2|TRBJ2-7
AILRPGGSDEQY
>13|TRBV15|.|TRBD2|TRBJ2-7
ATSRSGLAGNEQY